The 27 T cell receptor beta chains presented below share a single source sample, sequenced in a study of response to subunit inactivated influenza vaccine (dated by TCRdb to the late 2010s). The library was prepared using RT-PCR. The sequencing machine was an Illumina HiSeq 2500. TCRdb trimmed public reads at Q25 via fastp, called clones via MiXCR and kept in-frame beta chains. Each record represents a unique CDR3 protein, reported with the most common genes and DNA among its rows. The sample table records fewer than 550,000 distinct CDR3 sequences; about 25% of these occur just once. Approximately 2% of the sample is in the top ten clones. The material sequenced was CD4+ T cells sorted from PBMCs, taken less than 6 days after vaccination. Source of these receptors: a man aged 45-65 years who received an inactivated influenza vaccine. Donor details come from another sample of the same person, matched by shared clones.

The gene calls are TRBV5-1 and TRBJ2-7; 10 bases agree with TRBD2. CDR1 is SGHRS and CDR2 is YFSETQ in the germline V gene. This CDR3 has 18 amino acids. The trim removed 0 bases at V and 1 base at J, leaving 10 bases unmatched. The DNA for the CDR3 is TGCGCCAGCAGCTTGGTTCCGTGGGGGACTAGCGATTCCTACGAGCAGTACTTC. This sequence encodes CASSLVPWGTSDSYEQYF. Full variable domain (outside the CDR3, taken from reference TRBV5-1 and TRBJ2-7): KAGVTQTPRYLIKTRGQQVTLSCSPISGHRSVSWYQQTPGQGLQFLFEYFSETQRNKGNFPGRFSGRQFSNSRSEMNVSTLELGDSALYLCASSLVPWGTSDSYEQYFGPGTRLTVT.

In this sample, this clonotype turned up a few times. The chain has TRBV6-2 or TRBV6-3 and TRBJ1-1, with a tentative D call TRBD1 (5 bases). The germline CDR1 and CDR2 sequences are MNHEY and SVGEGT. This CDR3 has 13 residues. Trimming took 6 bases from V and 1 from J, leaving 9 bases between them. In DNA form, the CDR3 reads TGTGCCAGCAGCAGGACAAGGAACACTGAAGCTTTCTTT. Translation gives CASSRTRNTEAFF.

The CDR3 sequence is CASSPGRGFYNEQFF. The CDR3, as DNA: TGTGCCAGCAGCCCCGGAAGGGGCTTCTACAATGAGCAGTTCTTC. The J gene is TRBJ2-1, the V gene TRBV9; tentatively, D is TRBD1 (5 bases). Trimming removed 4 bases from V and 3 bases from J, with 14 bases in between. Germline V CDR1 and CDR2: SGDLS, YYNGEE. The CDR3 contains 15 residues.

This chain links TRBV10-3 with TRBJ2-7; 7 nucleotides line up with TRBD1. CDR1 and CDR2 from the germline V gene are ENHRY and SYGVKD. This CDR3 is built from 13 residues. Losses at the gene ends were 5 bases for V and 3 bases for J; bases not matched to a gene: 4. This CDR3 is CAISTRQGYEQYF. CDR3 nucleotide sequence: TGTGCCATCAGTACCCGACAGGGCTACGAGCAGTACTTC.

V gene TRBV9 combines with J gene TRBJ2-1; D not certain. The ends were cut back, 0 bases at V and 9 bases at J, with 4 bases in the middle. Germline V gene data show CDR1 as SGDLS and CDR2 as YYNGEE. This CDR3 has 11 residues. CDR3 sequence: CASSVGGEQFF. The DNA for the CDR3 is TGTGCCAGCAGCGTAGGTGGTGAGCAGTTCTTC. The variable domain in full, with the rest retrieved from reference TRBV9 and TRBJ2-1, is DSGVTQTPKHLITATGQRVTLRCSPRSGDLSVYWYQQSLDQGLQFLIQYYNGEERAKGNILERFSAQQFPDLHSELNLSSLELGDSALYFCASSVGGEQFFGPGTRLTVL.

This clonotype was counted only a few times. The V gene is TRBV5-5, the J gene TRBJ2-2; 7 nucleotides match TRBD1. This CDR3 has 15 residues. The ends lost 5 bases at V and 1 base at J; junction bases unmatched: 5. The germline gives CDR1 SGHKS, CDR2 YYEKEE (reference sequence). CDR3 sequence: CASRPRQGNTGELFF. CDR3 in DNA: TGTGCCAGCAGACCGAGACAGGGGAACACCGGGGAGCTGTTTTTT. The full variable domain, its missing parts supplied by reference TRBV5-5 and TRBJ2-2, is DAGVTQSPTHLIKTRGQQVTLRCSPISGHKSVSWYQQVLGQGPQFIFQYYEKEERGRGNFPDRFSARQFPNYSSELNVNALLLGDSALYLCASRPRQGNTGELFFGEGSRLTVL.

This chain links TRBV11-2 with TRBJ2-5; TRBD1 is a possible D gene (6 bases). V gave up 2 bases and J gave up 2 bases, with 15 bases separating them. The CDR3 is 16 amino acids. Germline-derived CDR1 and CDR2 are SGHAT and FQNNGV. As DNA, the CDR3 is TGTGCCAGCAGCTTAAGTGGGGGCGGAGTACAAGAGACCCAGTACTTC. Translation gives CASSLSGGGVQETQYF.

The chain uses TRBV7-8 and TRBJ2-7; 11 bases align to TRBD2. V gave up 1 base and J gave up 3 bases; unmatched junction bases: 2. The CDR3 is 15 amino acids. Germline loops: CDR1 SGHVS, CDR2 FQNEAQ. The CDR3, as DNA: TGTGCCAGCAGCTTAGTTGGGACTAGCGGCTACGAGCAGTACTTC. This sequence encodes CASSLVGTSGYEQYF. Drawing the rest from reference TRBV7-8 and TRBJ2-7, the complete variable domain is GAGVSQSPRYKVAKRGQDVALRCDPISGHVSLFWYQQALGQGPEFLTYFQNEAQLDKSGLPSDRFFAERPEGSVSTLKIQRTQQEDSAVYLCASSLVGTSGYEQYFGPGTRLTVT.

The chain recombines TRBV20-1 with TRBJ1-2; TRBD1 aligns across 8 bases. The CDR3 is made up of 17 amino acids. The J segment lost 8 bases and the V segment lost 0 bases, leaving 17 bases of the junction unmatched. Germline values: CDR1 DFQATT, CDR2 SNEGSKA (reference sequence). Here the CDR3 DNA reads TGCAGTGCTAGAGATCCGGGACAGGCCTTTGATTTGGGAGGCTACACCTTC. Its translation: CSARDPGQAFDLGGYTF.

This clonotype was detected a few times. The rearrangement links TRBV12-3 or TRBV12-4 to TRBJ1-2, with D possibly TRBD1 on 6 matching bases. This CDR3 has 16 amino acids. Trimming cost V 7 bases and J 4 bases, with 22 bases left between them. The CDR3 region has the DNA TGTGCCAGCACCCCCCCCGACAGGCGGTCCATCTATGGCTACACCTTC. Translated, it gives CASTPPDRRSIYGYTF.

The rearrangement uses TRBV6-5 and TRBJ1-5; D is perhaps TRBD1 (6 bases). Germline CDR1 is MNHEY and CDR2 is SVGAGI. CDR3 length: 13 amino acids. Deletions cut 2 bases from V and 9 bases from J, with 11 bases between. The CDR3 here is CASSYNTGMPQHF. The CDR3 bases are TGTGCCAGCAGTTACAACACAGGGATGCCCCAGCATTTT.

This clonotype has only a few counts. J is TRBJ2-2 and V is TRBV20-1; TRBD1 agrees at 8 bases. The CDR3 runs 14 residues. Germline V gene sequence: CDR1 DFQATT, CDR2 SNEGSKA (reference sequence). Trimming cost V 6 bases and J 4 bases; bases outside gene matches: 7. The CDR3 loop reads CSATDREITGELFF. CDR3 nucleotide sequence: TGCAGTGCCACGGACAGGGAGATCACCGGGGAGCTGTTTTTT.

This clonotype was observed a handful of times. The chain couples TRBV5-1 to TRBJ2-1; D may correspond to TRBD1 or TRBD2 (5 bases each). The CDR3 consists of 16 residues. The ends were cut back, 0 bases at V and 2 bases at J, with 12 bases in the middle. Germline loops: CDR1 SGHRS, CDR2 YFSETQ. The CDR3 region has the DNA TGCGCCAGCAGCTTGGGGGGGACCTCTCCCTACAATGAGCAGTTCTTC. This sequence encodes CASSLGGTSPYNEQFF.

Many counts were recorded for this clonotype. The chain employs TRBV5-1 and TRBJ1-1, with TRBD1 matching over 9 bases. V shed 5 bases, J shed 4 bases, and the junction held 9 bases outside the gene matches. The CDR3 is 15 amino acids. The V gene's germline CDR1 is SGHRS and CDR2 YFSETQ. CDR3 loop: CASSSGTGTGTEAFF. The CDR3 region has the DNA TGCGCCAGCAGTTCTGGGACAGGGACCGGCACTGAAGCTTTCTTT.

This clonotype was detected ten times or more. This chain uses TRBV4-2 with TRBJ1-1; maybe TRBD1 (5 bases). The V gene's germline CDR1 is LGHNA and CDR2 YNFKEQ. The CDR3 length is 16 residues. V was clipped by 0 bases and J by 7 bases, with 18 bases between them. The CDR3 protein is CASSQDLRAGPSEAFF. The DNA for the CDR3 is TGTGCCAGCAGCCAAGATCTCCGCGCAGGGCCCAGTGAAGCTTTCTTT.

This chain connects TRBV6-2 or TRBV6-3 to TRBJ1-2, with D tentatively TRBD1 (5 bases). V was clipped by 0 bases and J by 8 bases, with 10 bases between them. This CDR3 has 13 amino acids. The germline gives CDR1 MNHEY, CDR2 SVGEGT. The CDR3 DNA reads as TGTGCCAGCAGTTACTCCGGCAGGGACGGCTACACCTTC. Its protein product is CASSYSGRDGYTF.

This clonotype has just one count. The rearrangement joins TRBV5-5 to TRBJ2-1, with D uncertain. The V gene's germline CDR1 is SGHKS and CDR2 YYEKEE (reference sequence). The CDR3 is made up of 16 amino acids. V lost 0 bases, J lost 2 bases, and 12 bases lay in between. The CDR3, as DNA: TGTGCCAGCAGCTTGGGAAGCGTATCAACCTACAATGAGCAGTTCTTC. Translating gives CASSLGSVSTYNEQFF.

The chain joins TRBV7-2 to TRBJ2-4, with D possibly matching TRBD2 (5 bases). Germline CDR1 is SGHTA and CDR2 is FQGNSA. The CDR3 is 17 amino acids. The V end was cut by 5 bases, the J end by 0 bases, with 17 bases between. For the CDR3, the DNA is TGTGCCAGCAGCCCAAAAGCGGTCACCTTAGCCAAAAACATTCAGTACTTC. It is translated as CASSPKAVTLAKNIQYF. Variable domain in full (rest from reference TRBV7-2 and TRBJ2-4): GAGVSQSPSNKVTEKGKDVELRCDPISGHTALYWYRQSLGQGLEFLIYFQGNSAPDKSGLPSDRFSAERTGGSVSTLTIQRTQQEDSAVYLCASSPKAVTLAKNIQYFGAGTRLSVL.

This clonotype was counted only a few times. The chain joins TRBV7-9 to TRBJ2-5; 10 bases align to TRBD1. The V and J ends lost 3 bases and 3 bases, in that order; junction bases with no gene match: 4. The CDR3 length is 15 residues. The V gene's germline CDR1 is SEHNR and CDR2 FQNEAQ (reference sequence). DNA of the CDR3: TGTGCCAGCAGCTTCGGGACAGGGGCGAAAGAGACCCAGTACTTC. It translates to CASSFGTGAKETQYF. The variable domain in full, completed from reference TRBV7-9 and TRBJ2-5, reads DTGVSQNPRHKITKRGQNVTFRCDPISEHNRLYWYRQTLGQGPEFLTYFQNEAQLEKSRLLSDRFSAERPKGSFSTLEIQRTEQGDSAMYLCASSFGTGAKETQYFGPGTRLLVL.

The genes are TRBV21-1 and TRBJ2-5; TRBD1 is the table's D call and was not checked against the DNA. TRBV21-1 is a pseudogene. The CDR3 spans 15 residues. CDR3 bases: TGTGCCAGCAGCCCCGAAAGGCGCAGACAAGAGACCCAGTACTTC. It specifies CASSPERRRQETQYF.

CDR3 residues: CASSQDGGRLTGELFF. CDR3 DNA sequence: TGCGCCAGCAGCCAAGATGGGGGACGCCTCACCGGGGAGCTGTTTTTT. This rearrangement joins TRBV4-3 to TRBJ2-2; D is tentatively TRBD1 or TRBD2 (5 bases each). Germline values: CDR1 LGHNA, CDR2 YSLEER. CDR3 length equals 16 residues. Trimming took off 0 bases at V and 4 bases at J, with 12 bases between the two ends.

J is TRBJ2-6 and V is TRBV7-2; D perhaps matches TRBD2 (5 bases). Germline assignment: CDR1 SGHTA and CDR2 FQGNSA. Trimming cost V 5 bases and J 2 bases, with 10 bases left between them. The CDR3 is 15 residues long. The CDR3 DNA reads as TGTGCCAGCAGCGTAGAGGGTACTGGGGCCAACGTCCTGACTTTC. It yields the protein CASSVEGTGANVLTF.

The chain carries TRBV6-5 and TRBJ2-1, with TRBD2 as a possible D gene (5 bases). V gave up 2 bases and J gave up 1 base, with 6 bases separating them. The CDR3 runs 14 residues. Looked up from germline, CDR1 is MNHEY and CDR2 is SVGAGI. CDR3 region: CASSYEGSYNEQFF. The DNA for the CDR3 is TGTGCCAGCAGTTACGAGGGTTCCTACAATGAGCAGTTCTTC.

V gene TRBV7-2 combines with J gene TRBJ2-5, with a weak D call TRBD2 (5 bases). The ends were cut back, 1 base at V and 2 bases at J, with 11 bases in the middle. CDR3 length: 15 amino acids. Looked up from germline, CDR1 is SGHTA and CDR2 is FQGNSA. CDR3 in amino acids: CASSLEFGEQETQYF. CDR3 nucleotide sequence: TGTGCCAGCAGCTTAGAGTTCGGGGAACAAGAGACCCAGTACTTC. The variable domain in full, completed from reference TRBV7-2 and TRBJ2-5, reads GAGVSQSPSNKVTEKGKDVELRCDPISGHTALYWYRQSLGQGLEFLIYFQGNSAPDKSGLPSDRFSAERTGGSVSTLTIQRTQQEDSAVYLCASSLEFGEQETQYFGPGTRLLVL.

This clonotype has just a few counts. The V gene is TRBV20-1, the J gene TRBJ2-3, with 8 positions matching TRBD1. Germline CDR1 reads DFQATT; CDR2 reads SNEGSKA (reference sequence). The CDR3 consists of 13 residues. V gave up 5 bases and J gave up 1 base; unmatched junction bases: 2. The CDR3 coding sequence is TGCAGTGCTGCGGGACAGGGCACAGATACGCAGTATTTT. Translation: CSAAGQGTDTQYF.

The rearrangement joins TRBV6-2 or TRBV6-3 to TRBJ1-2, with D perhaps TRBD1 (6 bases). Germline V gene sequence: CDR1 MNHEY, CDR2 SVGEGT. V gave up 2 bases and J gave up 0 bases, with 10 bases separating them. The CDR3 consists of 15 residues. As DNA, the CDR3 is TGTGCCAGCAGTTACCGCGGACAGACTAACTATGGCTACACCTTC. Its protein is CASSYRGQTNYGYTF.

This clonotype was recorded a few times. The genes are TRBV28 and TRBJ1-1; TRBD1 is a possible D gene (5 bases). The germline gives CDR1 MDHEN, CDR2 SYDVKM. Trimming took off 8 bases at V and 9 bases at J, with 16 bases between the two ends. The CDR3 loop spans 12 amino acids. CDR3 loop: CASGDSRGKAFF. CDR3 DNA sequence: TGTGCCAGCGGGGATAGTCGGGGGAAAGCTTTCTTT. Using reference TRBV28 and TRBJ1-1 for the parts outside the CDR3, the full variable domain is DVKVTQSSRYLVKRTGEKVFLECVQDMDHENMFWYRQDPGLGLRLIYFSYDVKMKEKGDIPEGYSVSREKKERFSLILESASTNQTSMYLCASGDSRGKAFFGQGTRLTVV.